This T cell receptor (beta chain) was observed in a study of blood T cell repertoires in COVID-19. The CDR3 contains 12 residues. Germline values: CDR1 SEHNR, CDR2 FQNEAQ (reference sequence). Trimming stripped 5 bases from V and 5 bases from J, with 9 bases between. Per the original methods: Researchers report that nucleated cell counts were estimated from reference gene primer amplification. Generated by immunoSEQ multiplex PCR, the TCRdb table keeps only in-frame clones and is missing some. V, J and clone size are taken as reported in that table, and D and trimming were inferred from the DNA itself. The sample carries approximately 160,000 clones, 75% to 90% recorded once.

This receptor was obtained from a woman aged 60-70 years with acute or convalescent COVID-19. The chain uses TRBV7-9 and TRBJ2-5; D remains unclear. Sequencing used peripheral blood. CDR3 residues: CASSAQKETQYF. The CDR3 bases are TGTGCCAGCAGCGCCCAGAAGGAGACCCAGTACTTC.